The present TCR beta chain was sequenced within a study of shared clonotypes between healthy human individuals (dated by TCRdb to the early 2020s). Regarding the research as a whole: A few men and two women, aged 18 to 49 years, made up the cohort. For each donor, CD4 naive and CD4 memory were each run on three plates, CD8 naive on two plates, and CD8 memory on one plate. Blood TCR repertoires of a handful of healthy adults were deeply sequenced to estimate repertoire size and the extent of clonotype sharing between individuals. To increase sequencing depth and limit assay-specific biases, different laboratories used diverse techniques to prepare libraries and sequence TCR repertoires. Leukapheresis yielded between about 0.85 and 9 billion PBMCs per donor.

Healthy HIV-negative adults with no recently reported acute infections or vaccinations were included as donors. Every donor was a Caucasian adult living in Nashville, Tennessee, USA. Magnetic negative selection was used to enrich CD4+ T cells, after which naive cells were positively selected on CD45RA and the negative fraction became the memory subset. After blood collection by leukapheresis, PBMCs were isolated using Ficoll-Histopaque density gradient centrifugation and then cryopreserved in the vapor phase of liquid nitrogen. Analytical flow cytometry was used to check the purity and quantity of each magnetically sorted T cell population. Genomic DNA was isolated from each sorted fraction and quantified by UV absorbance on a Nanodrop 2000c. About this clone itself: Its antigen is unknown. Base qualities were left out, and no much larger clone turns up one base away.

Using the deep immunoSEQ assay, multiplex PCR amplified TCR CDR3 regions from genomic DNA. Genomic DNA extracted from each cell subset was distributed evenly over all wells of several immunoSEQ 96-well plates, and each plate served as one replicate. Each replicate PCR for sorted subsets received around 200 ng genomic DNA, equal to 28,000 or so T cell genomes. The purified libraries were quantified using a Qubit 3.0 fluorometer, sized with a Bioanalyzer 2100, and then quantified again using the KAPA Library Quantification kit. Each immunoSEQ 96-well plate was sequenced on its own single-read 150-cycle Illumina NextSeq 550 flow cell. As for the original processing: Because only junctional sequences without quality scores were contained in the immunoSEQ output, filtering matching that applied to full-length reads could not be performed. Sequences were annotated with PyIR, a Python wrapper for IgBLAST v1.9, using IMGT germline references to assign V/J genes and CDR3. Reads were removed for weak V/J assignments (E-value above 1e-6), missing CDR3, stop codons, out-of-frame junctions, or ambiguous translated residues. V3J clonotypes were defined as sequences sharing the same inferred V gene, J gene, and CDR3 amino acid sequence. The percentage overlap between two repertoires was calculated by dividing the number of shared unique clonotypes by the size of the smaller repertoire. Richness of each repertoire was evaluated using RTK rarefaction, the Chao1 estimator, and Recon v2.1 estimates of unobserved clonotypes. For all TCRbeta clonotypes obtained by the gDNA method from a few donors, generation probabilities were computed with OLGA. Here the immuneACCESS table is served through TCRdb, limited to in-frame sequences with V and J called. Missing clones are a known gap in these copies; in checked studies unresolved V genes cover under half, and the rest lacks a known reason. The D gene and trimming were derived from the DNA, and the V and J assignments and clone size from that table. Across this sample there are fewer than 1.4 million clones, with 78% seen only once. The top ten clonotypes cover 0.6% to 0.75% of the sample.

Paper-wide results and their limitations: The small number of donors limited the genetic and exposure-history diversity represented. Larger estimated clonotype richness was generally found for naive subsets than for memory subsets. Even with the large sequencing depth, rarefaction of the sorted-subset datasets indicated that sequencing was incomplete. When a few donors were compared, the shared fraction of clonotypes was about 5% for naive CD4, roughly 3.3% for naive CD8, 2% to 2.5% for memory CD4, and 0.35% to 0.4% for memory CD8. Pairwise subsampling indicated that sequencing depth was expected to affect the degree of clonotype sharing among donors. Clonotypes shared by all four sorted-subset donors showed higher generation probabilities than non-shared clonotypes. Sampling was limited to blood, and TCR repertoires in tissue likely differ from TCR repertoires in blood.

This sequence originates from a young man in good health. Some clones in this sample may be carry-over from other donors' samples. Material for sequencing was memory CD4+ T cells from PBMCs. This sample's cell subset or site label indicates: CD45RA-negative fraction.

The sequenced DNA is TGTGCCAGCAGTGAACGGATCTGGGGGCGAGAGACCCAGTACTTC. It translates to CASSERIWGRETQYF. The rearrangement combines TRBV2 with TRBJ2-5, and possibly TRBD1, on 6 matching bases. CDR1 and CDR2 were assigned from the germline V gene as SNHLY and FYNNEI. Cut back by 2 bases and 4 bases, the V and J ends lie 14 bases apart. The CDR3 has 15 amino acids, counting the end cysteine and phenylalanine. The kept DNA is CDR3 alone, 45 bases in frame from the first base.